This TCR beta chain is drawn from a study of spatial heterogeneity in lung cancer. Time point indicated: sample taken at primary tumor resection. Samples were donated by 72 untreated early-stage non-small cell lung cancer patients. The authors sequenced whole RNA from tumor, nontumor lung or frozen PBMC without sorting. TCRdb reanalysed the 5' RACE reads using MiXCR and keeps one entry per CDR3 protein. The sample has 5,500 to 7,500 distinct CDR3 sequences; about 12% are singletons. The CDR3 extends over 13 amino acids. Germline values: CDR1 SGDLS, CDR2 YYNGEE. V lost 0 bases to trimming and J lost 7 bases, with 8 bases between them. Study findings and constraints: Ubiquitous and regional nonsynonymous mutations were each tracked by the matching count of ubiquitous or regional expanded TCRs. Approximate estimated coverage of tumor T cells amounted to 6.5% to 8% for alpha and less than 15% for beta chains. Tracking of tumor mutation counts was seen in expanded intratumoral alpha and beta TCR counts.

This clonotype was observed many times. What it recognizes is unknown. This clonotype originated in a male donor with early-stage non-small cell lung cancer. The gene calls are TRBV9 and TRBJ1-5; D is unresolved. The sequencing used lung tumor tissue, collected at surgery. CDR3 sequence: CASSVDGQQPQHF. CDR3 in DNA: TGTGCCAGCAGCGTAGACGGGCAACAGCCCCAGCATTTT.